The T cell receptor beta chain described here comes from a study of shared clonotypes between healthy human individuals. Details on this clone: Its antigen is not identified.

Each replicate PCR on the sorted subsets used about 220 ng DNA (roughly 32,000 T cell genomes). Produced via immunoSEQ multiplex PCR; TCRdb's table is partial and in-frame only. The table includes over 1.5 million clones, under 99% detected once. V was pared by 1 base and J by 0 bases, with 17 bases between. The CDR3 extends over 18 amino acids. Germline CDR1 is MGHRA and CDR2 is YSYEKL. Broader study findings: Clonotypes which were not shared had lower generation probabilities than clonotypes that all four donors shared. Shared clonotypes: roughly 5% naive CD4, roughly 3.5% naive CD8, about 2.4% memory CD4, around 0.4% memory CD8. A generally larger estimated richness was seen in naive subsets than in memory subsets.

Source material: naive CD4+ T cells sorted from blood. Subset defined: CD45RA+ positively selected. This TCR derives from a man aged 30 to 39 in good health. The chain couples TRBV4-1 to TRBJ2-3, with a tentative D call TRBD2 (5 bases). The CDR3 DNA reads TGCGCCAGCAGCCAAGTGGCGGCCCCCGGAGGTAGCACAGATACGCAGTATTTT. It specifies CASSQVAAPGGSTDTQYF.